Below, 29 T cell receptor beta chains from the same sample are listed, as sequenced in a study of cytomegalovirus exposure and HLA in healthy donors. This PCR relied on a set of 60 Vbeta primers and 13 Jbeta primers. Profiling relied on immunoSEQ multiplex PCR, and the TCRdb table lists in-frame clones only, not all of them. The sample has 95,000 to 150,000 clones; 65% to 80% are singletons. The sample taken for sequencing was PBMCs. Receptor source: a middle-aged woman in good health and CMV-seropositive.

This clone came up a few times. The J gene is TRBJ1-4, the V gene TRBV2; TRBD1 matches at 9 bases. This CDR3 region has 16 residues. The V gene end was trimmed by 6 bases and the J gene end by 0 bases; junction bases not matched to a gene: 5. The V gene's germline CDR1 is SNHLY and CDR2 FYNNEI. In DNA, the CDR3 is TGTGCCAGCAGGCGGACAGGGGTAGCAACTAATGAAAAACTGTTTTTT. It is translated as CASRRTGVATNEKLFF. The full variable domain, in which reference TRBV2 and TRBJ1-4 provide the parts outside the CDR3, is EPEVTQTPSHQVTQMGQEVILRCVPISNHLYFYWYRQILGQKVEFLVSFYNNEISEKSEIFDDQFSVERPDGSNFTLKIRSTKLEDSAMYFCASRRTGVATNEKLFFGSGTQLSVL.

The chain has TRBV10-2 and TRBJ2-3; D possibly corresponds to TRBD1 (6 bases). The CDR3 sequence is 12 residues long. Trimming took 7 bases from V and 3 from J, leaving 8 bases between them. Germline assignment: CDR1 WSHSY and CDR2 SAAADI. CDR3 in amino acids: CASNDRTDTQYF. CDR3 in DNA: TGCGCCAGCAATGACAGGACAGATACGCAGTATTTT.

The genes are TRBV5-1 and TRBJ2-2; 8 positions agree with TRBD1. CDR1 is SGHRS, CDR2 YFSETQ, per germline. The CDR3 is made up of 15 amino acids. V lost 3 bases, J lost 6 bases, and 7 bases stayed unmatched. CDR3 bases: TGCGCCAGCAGCTCTGGACAGGGATGGTCCGGGGAGCTGTTTTTT. It yields the protein CASSSGQGWSGELFF.

The chain carries TRBV7-8 and TRBJ2-3; 7 bases line up with TRBD2. This CDR3 is 16 amino acids long. V lost 5 bases to trimming and J lost 0 bases; unmatched junction nucleotides: 8. Germline V lookup: CDR1 SGHVS, CDR2 FQNEAQ. The CDR3 DNA reads as TGTGCCAGCAGCCCGGGACTATCCGCTAGCACAGATACGCAGTATTTT. Protein sequence: CASSPGLSASTDTQYF.

V usage is TRBV7-8 and J usage is TRBJ2-2; 7 positions match TRBD2. Losses at the gene ends were 5 bases for V and 3 bases for J; bases not matched to a gene: 9. The germline V gene has CDR1 SGHVS and CDR2 FQNEAQ. The CDR3 has 16 amino acids. The CDR3 region is CASSPSTREYTGELFF. DNA of the CDR3: TGTGCCAGCAGCCCCTCGACGCGGGAGTACACCGGGGAGCTGTTTTTT.

The V gene is TRBV2, the J gene TRBJ1-5; D remains ambiguous. The germline gives CDR1 SNHLY, CDR2 FYNNEI. Trimming cost V 2 bases and J 5 bases, with 7 bases left between them. This CDR3 has 13 residues. The CDR3 DNA is TGTGCCAGCAGTGAATGGAGGGATCAGCCCCAGCATTTT. Translation: CASSEWRDQPQHF.

The V and J genes are TRBV11-2 and TRBJ2-3; 10 positions match TRBD2. This CDR3 has 16 amino acids. Germline V gene sequence: CDR1 SGHAT, CDR2 FQNNGV. Trimming at V came to 1 base and at J to 6 bases, leaving 7 bases not matched to a gene. In nucleotides, the CDR3 is TGTGCCAGCAGCTTAGCCCCCCTAGCGGGAGTGGATACGCAGTATTTT. Protein product: CASSLAPLAGVDTQYF.

The chain joins TRBV19 to TRBJ1-4, with 10 bases fitting TRBD1. V lost 4 bases, J lost 5 bases, and 7 bases stayed unmatched. CDR1 and CDR2 from the germline V gene are LNHDA and SQIVND (reference sequence). The CDR3 is 16 residues long. The CDR3 DNA sequence: TGTGCCAGTAGTAGGAGAGACAGGGGGCGGAATGAAAAACTGTTTTTT. The encoded protein is CASSRRDRGRNEKLFF.

The CDR3 protein is CASSPRQGAIDEQFF. The CDR3 DNA reads TGCGCCAGCAGCCCTAGACAGGGGGCAATCGATGAGCAGTTCTTC. The V gene is TRBV5-1, the J gene TRBJ2-1, with 10 bases aligning to TRBD1. V shed 4 bases, J shed 8 bases, and the junction held 9 bases outside the gene matches. The CDR3 has 15 residues. Germline values: CDR1 SGHRS, CDR2 YFSETQ.

The rearrangement links TRBV7-8 to TRBJ2-7; D is uncertain. CDR1 is SGHVS and CDR2 is FQNEAQ in the germline V gene. The CDR3 totals 14 residues. The V end was cut by 2 bases, the J end by 6 bases, with 14 bases between. CDR3: CASSLKAFLGEQYF. The CDR3 DNA reads TGTGCCAGCAGCTTAAAAGCGTTCTTGGGCGAGCAGTACTTC.

This chain links TRBV5-1 with TRBJ2-7, with D hard to call. The CDR3 consists of 14 residues. V gave up 2 bases and J gave up 3 bases, with 12 bases separating them. CDR1 is SGHRS and CDR2 is YFSETQ in the germline V gene. In nucleotides, the CDR3 is TGCGCCAGCAGCTTCCCCAACCTAATCTACGAGCAGTACTTC. Translated: CASSFPNLIYEQYF.

This chain links TRBV6-6 with TRBJ2-7; D gene unclear. CDR1 and CDR2 (germline): MNHNY, SVGAGI (reference sequence). The length of the CDR3 is 11 residues. V lost 5 bases and J 5 bases, leaving 7 bases between the germline ends. CDR3 region: CASSPSHEQYF. CDR3 nucleotides: TGTGCCAGCAGTCCAAGCCACGAGCAGTACTTC.

The V call is TRBV14, the J call TRBJ1-2; no definite D call. Trimming removed 1 base at V and 2 bases at J, with 11 bases between. The CDR3 runs 15 residues. Germline V gene sequence: CDR1 SGHDN, CDR2 FVKESK. CDR3 residues: CASSQVRAANYGYTF. The DNA of the CDR3 is TGTGCCAGCAGCCAAGTGAGGGCTGCGAACTATGGCTACACCTTC. The variable domain in full, completed from reference TRBV14 and TRBJ1-2, reads EAGVTQFPSHSVIEKGQTVTLRCDPISGHDNLYWYRRVMGKEIKFLLHFVKESKQDESGMPNNRFLAERTGGTYSTLKVQPAELEDSGVYFCASSQVRAANYGYTFGSGTRLTVV.

The chain combines TRBV28 with TRBJ2-7, with D possibly being TRBD2 (5 bases). Germline CDR1 MDHEN, CDR2 SYDVKM. The CDR3 runs to 14 residues. The V end was cut by 5 bases, the J end by 2 bases, with 13 bases between. This CDR3 reads CASSPGRRTYEQYF. In DNA, the CDR3 is TGTGCCAGCAGTCCCGGACGGAGGACCTACGAGCAGTACTTC.

The rearrangement joins TRBV29-1 to TRBJ1-1; 9 bases fit TRBD1. Trimming at V came to 7 bases and at J to 4 bases, leaving 1 base not matched to a gene. Germline CDR1 is SQVTM and CDR2 is ANQGSEA. The CDR3 loop spans 11 amino acids. CDR3: CSGQGGTEAFF. CDR3 sequence (DNA): TGCAGCGGACAGGGGGGCACTGAAGCTTTCTTT.

J is TRBJ2-3 and V is TRBV10-2; 15 bases match TRBD2. Trimming at V came to 8 bases and at J to 1 base, leaving 1 base not matched to a gene. CDR3 size: 15 residues. Germline assignment: CDR1 WSHSY and CDR2 SAAADI. The CDR3 loop is CASRTSGGGTDTQYF. CDR3 nucleotide sequence: TGCGCCAGCCGGACTAGCGGGGGGGGCACAGATACGCAGTATTTT.

The CDR3 protein is CASSQSTDSTGELFF. The DNA for the CDR3 is TGCGCCAGCAGTCAATCGACAGATTCGACCGGGGAGCTGTTTTTT. This chain connects TRBV23-1 to TRBJ2-2; tentative D call: TRBD1 (5 bases). TRBV23-1 is placed among ORFs of uncertain function. There are 15 residues in the CDR3. Deletions cut 0 bases from V and 5 bases from J, with 10 bases between.

The CDR3 DNA is TGTGCCAGCACCACGTCAGGGCTGACAGAAGCTTTCTTT. Amino acids: CASTTSGLTEAFF. V is TRBV6-5 and J is TRBJ1-1, with a tentative D call TRBD1 (5 bases). The germline gives CDR1 MNHEY, CDR2 SVGAGI. This CDR3 contains 13 residues. With 7 bases removed from V and 8 bases from J, the gap between germline ends came to 17 bases.

The V gene is TRBV9, the J gene TRBJ1-1; 9 bases map to TRBD1. Losses at the gene ends were 2 bases for V and 4 bases for J; bases not matched to a gene: 6. The CDR3 is made up of 15 amino acids. In germline, CDR1 is SGDLS, CDR2 YYNGEE. The CDR3 bases are TGTGCCAGCAGCGTGACCGGGACAGGGACCACTGAAGCTTTCTTT. Translating it yields CASSVTGTGTTEAFF.

This clone is a singleton in its sample. The V call is TRBV28, the J call TRBJ2-3; 8 nucleotides agree with TRBD2. J lost 4 bases, V lost 6 bases, and 6 bases had no gene match. Germline V gene data show CDR1 as MDHEN and CDR2 as SYDVKM. This CDR3 has 14 amino acids. As DNA, the CDR3 is TGTGCCAGCAGCCTTGGACTAGCTGCAGATACGCAGTATTTT. Amino acid sequence: CASSLGLAADTQYF.

The V call is TRBV28, the J call TRBJ2-2; maybe TRBD1 (6 bases). The CDR3 is made up of 16 amino acids. The germline V and J ends were trimmed by 6 bases and 6 bases, with 20 bases remaining between them. Germline V gene data show CDR1 as MDHEN and CDR2 as SYDVKM. This chain's CDR3 is CASSWGRNPTSGELFF. CDR3 nucleotide sequence: TGTGCCAGCAGCTGGGGGCGAAACCCTACGTCCGGGGAGCTGTTTTTT. Filled out from reference TRBV28 and TRBJ2-2, the complete variable domain reads DVKVTQSSRYLVKRTGEKVFLECVQDMDHENMFWYRQDPGLGLRLIYFSYDVKMKEKGDIPEGYSVSREKKERFSLILESASTNQTSMYLCASSWGRNPTSGELFFGEGSRLTVL.

To note about this clone: A much larger clone differs from this one at a single base, so this may be a read error. The rearrangement uses TRBV7-3 and TRBJ2-2; 14 bases agree with TRBD2. This CDR3 contains 15 residues. V gave up 3 bases and J gave up 6 bases; unmatched junction bases: 0. Germline CDR1 is SGHTA and CDR2 is FQGTGA. DNA of the CDR3: TGTGCCAGCAGCTTGGGACTAGCGGGAGCCGGGGAGCTGTTTTTT. It specifies CASSLGLAGAGELFF.

The rearrangement links TRBV28 to TRBJ2-7, with D possibly being TRBD1 (6 bases). V gave up 6 bases and J gave up 4 bases, with 10 bases separating them. CDR1 MDHEN and CDR2 SYDVKM come from the germline V gene. This CDR3 is built from 12 residues. CDR3 sequence: CASSARGYEQYF. CDR3 coding DNA: TGTGCCAGCAGCGCCAGGGGATACGAGCAGTACTTC.

The rearrangement joins TRBV27 to TRBJ2-3; 10 positions match TRBD2. Germline lookup yields CDR1 MNHEY and CDR2 SMNVEV (reference sequence). This CDR3 has 16 residues. The J segment lost 4 bases and the V segment lost 5 bases, leaving 9 bases of the junction unmatched. CDR3 nucleotides: TGTGCCAGCAGTGCTTTCCTAGCGGGAGTAGCAGATACGCAGTATTTT. Its protein is CASSAFLAGVADTQYF.

The chain carries TRBV5-1 and TRBJ2-3; TRBD1 might be the D (6 bases). CDR3 length: 15 residues. Germline V gene lookup returns CDR1 SGHRS and CDR2 YFSETQ. V was pared by 1 base and J by 4 bases, with 13 bases between. CDR3 residues: CASSLRTGRADTQYF. CDR3 in DNA: TGCGCCAGCAGCTTGAGAACAGGGCGAGCAGATACGCAGTATTTT.

The chain has TRBV19 and TRBJ2-1; a weak D match, TRBD2 (5 bases). There are 15 residues in the CDR3. Between the trimmed V and J ends, which lost 4 bases and 0 bases, there was a span of 10 bases. Germline V CDR1 and CDR2: LNHDA, SQIVND (reference sequence). CDR3 sequence reads: CASSTGKSSYNEQFF. The CDR3 nucleotides read TGTGCCAGTAGTACCGGGAAAAGCTCCTACAATGAGCAGTTCTTC.

The rearrangement joins TRBV11-1 to TRBJ2-5; perhaps TRBD1 as D (6 bases). The end of the DNA aligns better with TRBJ2-7, so the J call may be wrong. CDR1 and CDR2 (germline): SGHAT, FQDESV (reference sequence). CDR3 length: 12 residues. The CDR3 region is CASSSGAYEQYF. The CDR3 nucleotides read TGTGCCAGCAGCTCAGGGGCGTACGAGCAGTACTTC.

This chain joins TRBV18 and TRBJ1-4; 9 nucleotides match TRBD1. The J segment lost 5 bases and the V segment lost 0 bases, leaving 4 bases of the junction unmatched. The germline gives CDR1 KGHSH, CDR2 LQKENI. CDR3 size: 16 residues. Written as DNA, the CDR3 is TGTGCCAGCTCACCACCGAGGGGACAGGGCAATGAAAAACTGTTTTTT. Protein sequence: CASSPPRGQGNEKLFF.

The chain employs TRBV2 and TRBJ2-5; 8 bases align to TRBD1. After removal of 5 bases from V and 4 bases from J, the junction contained 9 bases not matched to a gene. Germline CDR1 is SNHLY and CDR2 is FYNNEI. The CDR3 consists of 15 residues. CDR3 in DNA: TGTGCCAGCAGTCCGGACAGGGACCGAGGAGAGACCCAGTACTTC. Protein sequence: CASSPDRDRGETQYF. The full variable domain, completed using reference TRBV2 and TRBJ2-5, is EPEVTQTPSHQVTQMGQEVILRCVPISNHLYFYWYRQILGQKVEFLVSFYNNEISEKSEIFDDQFSVERPDGSNFTLKIRSTKLEDSAMYFCASSPDRDRGETQYFGPGTRLLVL.